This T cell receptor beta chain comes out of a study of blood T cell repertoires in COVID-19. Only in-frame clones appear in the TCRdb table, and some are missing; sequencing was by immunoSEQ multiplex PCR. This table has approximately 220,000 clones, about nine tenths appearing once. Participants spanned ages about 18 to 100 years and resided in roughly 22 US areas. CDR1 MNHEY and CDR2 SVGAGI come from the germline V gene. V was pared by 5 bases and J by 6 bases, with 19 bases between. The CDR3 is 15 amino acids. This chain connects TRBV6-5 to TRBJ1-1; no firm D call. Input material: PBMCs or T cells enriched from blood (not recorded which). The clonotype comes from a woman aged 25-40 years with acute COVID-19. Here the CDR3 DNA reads TGTGCCAGCAGTATATTGGCCACAACGAGGGCTGAAGCTTTCTTT. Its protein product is CASSILATTRAEAFF.